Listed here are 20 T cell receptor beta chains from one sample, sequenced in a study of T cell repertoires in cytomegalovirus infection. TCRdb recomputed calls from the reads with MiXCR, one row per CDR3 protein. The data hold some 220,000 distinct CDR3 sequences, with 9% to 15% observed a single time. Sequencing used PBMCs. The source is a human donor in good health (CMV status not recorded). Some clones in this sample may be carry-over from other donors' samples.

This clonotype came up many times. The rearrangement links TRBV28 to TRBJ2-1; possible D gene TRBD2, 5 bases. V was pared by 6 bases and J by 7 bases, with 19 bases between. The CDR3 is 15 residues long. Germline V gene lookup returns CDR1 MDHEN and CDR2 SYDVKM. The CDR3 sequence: CASSLSSGVKNEQFF. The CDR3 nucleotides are TGTGCCAGCAGCCTCTCCTCCGGGGTAAAGAATGAGCAGTTCTTC.

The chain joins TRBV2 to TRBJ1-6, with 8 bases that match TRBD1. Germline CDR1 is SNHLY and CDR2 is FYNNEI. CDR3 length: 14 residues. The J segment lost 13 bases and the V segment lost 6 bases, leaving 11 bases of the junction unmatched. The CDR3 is CASSRDRPSLPLHF. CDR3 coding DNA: TGTGCCAGCAGCCGGGACAGGCCCAGTCTGCCCCTCCACTTT. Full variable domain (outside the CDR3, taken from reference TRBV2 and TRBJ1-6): EPEVTQTPSHQVTQMGQEVILRCVPISNHLYFYWYRQILGQKVEFLVSFYNNEISEKSEIFDDQFSVERPDGSNFTLKIRSTKLEDSAMYFCASSRDRPSLPLHFGNGTRLTVT.

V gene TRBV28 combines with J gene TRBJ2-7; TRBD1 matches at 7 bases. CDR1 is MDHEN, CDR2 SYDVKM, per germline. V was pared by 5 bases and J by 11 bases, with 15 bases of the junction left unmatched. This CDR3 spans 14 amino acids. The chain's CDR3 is CASSPNAGTEGEYF. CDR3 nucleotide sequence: TGTGCCAGCAGTCCCAACGCCGGGACAGAGGGCGAGTACTTC.

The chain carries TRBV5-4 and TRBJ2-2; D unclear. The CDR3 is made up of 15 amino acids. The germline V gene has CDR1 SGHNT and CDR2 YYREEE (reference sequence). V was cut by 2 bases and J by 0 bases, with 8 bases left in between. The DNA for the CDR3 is TGTGCCAGCAGCTTCGACGGCGCGAACACCGGGGAGCTGTTTTTT. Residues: CASSFDGANTGELFF. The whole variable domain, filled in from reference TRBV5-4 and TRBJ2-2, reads ETGVTQSPTHLIKTRGQQVTLRCSSQSGHNTVSWYQQALGQGPQFIFQYYREEENGRGNFPPRFSGLQFPNYSSELNVNALELDDSALYLCASSFDGANTGELFFGEGSRLTVL.

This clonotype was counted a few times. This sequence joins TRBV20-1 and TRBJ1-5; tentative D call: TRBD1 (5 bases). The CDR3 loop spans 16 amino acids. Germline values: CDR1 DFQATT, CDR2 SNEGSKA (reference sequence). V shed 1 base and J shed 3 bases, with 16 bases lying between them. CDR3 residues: CSARARGASNNQPQHF. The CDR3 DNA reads TGCAGTGCTAGAGCCCGTGGGGCGTCGAACAATCAGCCCCAGCATTTT.

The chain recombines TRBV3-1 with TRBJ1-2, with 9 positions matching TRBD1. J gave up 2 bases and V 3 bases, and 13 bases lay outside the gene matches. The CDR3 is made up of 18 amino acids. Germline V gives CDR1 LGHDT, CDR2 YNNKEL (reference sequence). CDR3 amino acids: CASSHRSATGTGNYGYTF. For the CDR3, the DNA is TGTGCCAGCAGCCACCGGTCAGCCACCGGGACAGGGAACTATGGCTACACCTTC. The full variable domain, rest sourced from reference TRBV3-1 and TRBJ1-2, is DTAVSQTPKYLVTQMGNDKSIKCEQNLGHDTMYWYKQDSKKFLKIMFSYNNKELIINETVPNRFSPKSPDKAHLNLHINSLELGDSAVYFCASSHRSATGTGNYGYTFGSGTRLTVV.

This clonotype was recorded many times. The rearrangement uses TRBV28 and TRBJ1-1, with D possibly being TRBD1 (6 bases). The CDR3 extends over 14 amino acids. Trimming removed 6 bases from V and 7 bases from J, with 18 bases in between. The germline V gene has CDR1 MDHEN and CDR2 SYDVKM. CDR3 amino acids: CASSPVRTALEAFF. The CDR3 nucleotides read TGTGCCAGCAGCCCGGTTAGGACAGCCCTTGAAGCTTTCTTT.

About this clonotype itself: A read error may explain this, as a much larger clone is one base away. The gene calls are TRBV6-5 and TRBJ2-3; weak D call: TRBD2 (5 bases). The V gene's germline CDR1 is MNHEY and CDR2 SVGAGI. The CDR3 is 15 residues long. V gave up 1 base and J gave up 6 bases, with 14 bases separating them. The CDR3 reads CASSYWTGPGDTQYF. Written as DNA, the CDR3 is TGTGCCAGCAGTTACTGGACTGGCCCGGGGGATACGCAGTATTTT.

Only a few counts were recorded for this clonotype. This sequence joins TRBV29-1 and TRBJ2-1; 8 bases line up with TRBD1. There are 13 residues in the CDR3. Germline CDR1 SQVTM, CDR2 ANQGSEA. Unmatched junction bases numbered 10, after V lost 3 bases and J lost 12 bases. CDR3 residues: CSVDGAGGTGQFF. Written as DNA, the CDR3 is TGCAGCGTTGACGGGGCAGGGGGCACTGGGCAGTTCTTC.

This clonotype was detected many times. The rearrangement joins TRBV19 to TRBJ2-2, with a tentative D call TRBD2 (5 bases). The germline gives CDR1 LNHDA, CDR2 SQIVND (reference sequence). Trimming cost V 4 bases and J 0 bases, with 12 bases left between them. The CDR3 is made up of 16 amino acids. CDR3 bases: TGTGCCAGTAGTAGCGGGCAACCCACGAACACCGGGGAGCTGTTTTTT. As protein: CASSSGQPTNTGELFF.

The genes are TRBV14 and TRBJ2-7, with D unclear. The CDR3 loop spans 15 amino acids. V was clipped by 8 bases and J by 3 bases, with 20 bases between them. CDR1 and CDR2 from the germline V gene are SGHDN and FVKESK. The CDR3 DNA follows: TGTGCCAGCTCTAACCGGCGGCAGCTCAACTACGAGCAGTACTTC. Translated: CASSNRRQLNYEQYF.

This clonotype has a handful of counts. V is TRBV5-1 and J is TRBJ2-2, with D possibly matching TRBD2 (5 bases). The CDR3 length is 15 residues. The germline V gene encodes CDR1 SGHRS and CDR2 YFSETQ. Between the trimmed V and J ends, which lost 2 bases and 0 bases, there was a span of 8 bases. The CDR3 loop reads CASSFTGTNTGELFF. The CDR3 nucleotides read TGCGCCAGCAGCTTCACGGGGACGAACACCGGGGAGCTGTTTTTT.

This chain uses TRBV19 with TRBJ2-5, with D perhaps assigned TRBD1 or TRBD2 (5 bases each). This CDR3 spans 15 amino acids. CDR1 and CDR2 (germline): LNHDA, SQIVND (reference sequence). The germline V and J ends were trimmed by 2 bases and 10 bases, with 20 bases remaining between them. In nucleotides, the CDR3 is TGTGCCAGTAGTATAACGGGGCCAGCGAGCCCCAACCAGTACTTC. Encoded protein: CASSITGPASPNQYF.

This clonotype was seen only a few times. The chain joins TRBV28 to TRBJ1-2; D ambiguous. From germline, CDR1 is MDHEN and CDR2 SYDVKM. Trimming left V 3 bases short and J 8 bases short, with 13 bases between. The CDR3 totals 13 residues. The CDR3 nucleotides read TGTGCCAGCAGTTTGGGTCTAGCTATCGGCTACACCTTC. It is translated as CASSLGLAIGYTF.

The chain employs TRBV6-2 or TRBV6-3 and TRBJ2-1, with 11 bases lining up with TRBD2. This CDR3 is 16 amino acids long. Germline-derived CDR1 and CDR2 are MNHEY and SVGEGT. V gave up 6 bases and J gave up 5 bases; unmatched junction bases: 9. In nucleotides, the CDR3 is TGTGCCAGCAGCCGAAATCTAGCGGGAGGCAACAATGAGCAGTTCTTC. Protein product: CASSRNLAGGNNEQFF.

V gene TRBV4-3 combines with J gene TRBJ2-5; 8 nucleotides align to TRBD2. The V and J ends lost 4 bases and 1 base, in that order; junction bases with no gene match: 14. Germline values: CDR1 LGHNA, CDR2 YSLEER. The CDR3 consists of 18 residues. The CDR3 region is CASSPVASAGGPQETQYF. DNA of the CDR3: TGCGCCAGCAGCCCCGTCGCCTCGGCGGGAGGCCCCCAAGAGACCCAGTACTTC.

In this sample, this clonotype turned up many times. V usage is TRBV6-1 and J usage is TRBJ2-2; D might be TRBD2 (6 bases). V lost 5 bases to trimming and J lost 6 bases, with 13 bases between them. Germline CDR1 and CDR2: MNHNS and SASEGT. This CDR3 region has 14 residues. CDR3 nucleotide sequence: TGTGCCAGCAGTCGCCGACTAGGACCCGGGGAGCTGTTTTTT. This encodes CASSRRLGPGELFF.

For the CDR3, the DNA is TGTGCCAGCAGCCGGACGGGATATGAGCAGTTCTTC. Translated: CASSRTGYEQFF. V usage is TRBV6-2 or TRBV6-3 and J usage is TRBJ2-1; D possibly corresponds to TRBD2 (5 bases). The germline V and J ends were trimmed by 6 bases and 8 bases, with 11 bases remaining between them. The CDR3 totals 12 residues. Germline CDR1 MNHEY, CDR2 SVGEGT.

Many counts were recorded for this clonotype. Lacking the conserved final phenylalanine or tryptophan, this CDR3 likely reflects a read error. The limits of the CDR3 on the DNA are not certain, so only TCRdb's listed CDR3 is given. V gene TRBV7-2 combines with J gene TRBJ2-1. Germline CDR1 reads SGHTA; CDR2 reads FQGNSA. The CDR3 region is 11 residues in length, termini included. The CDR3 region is CASSLDDSVHL.

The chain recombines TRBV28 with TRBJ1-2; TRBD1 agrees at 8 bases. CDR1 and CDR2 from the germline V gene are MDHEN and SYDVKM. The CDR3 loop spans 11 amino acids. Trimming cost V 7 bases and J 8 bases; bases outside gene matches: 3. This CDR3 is CASTAGGGYTF. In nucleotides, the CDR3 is TGTGCCAGCACGGCAGGGGGCGGCTACACCTTC.